This is a list of T cell receptor beta chains from one sample in a study of patients and donors after allogeneic stem cell transplantation. TCRdb analysed the RT-PCR reads with MiXCR anew, one entry per CDR3 protein. In the table there are roughly 200,000 distinct CDR3 sequences, around 41% of which are singletons. The sequenced material came from blood, either unsorted or a sorted T cell fraction (not recorded which). The receptors stem from a human donor who was either an allogeneic HSCT recipient or a stem cell or donor lymphocyte infusion donor (not recorded which). It is not recorded whose cells these are; they may come from a transplant donor. Both conserved end residues are part of each CDR3. The D gene is left open where the match is weak. Not all rows give a size; the values are once, few, many and, for expanded clones, a class.

J gene | D gene | CDR3 length | clone size | V gene | CDR3 DNA | CDR3 protein
TRBJ2-1 | TRBD2 | 15 | NA | TRBV25-1 | TGTGCCAGCGGCCAAGGAGCGGGAGACTACAATGAGCAGTTCTTC | CASGQGAGDYNEQFF
TRBJ1-6 | NA | 14 | few | TRBV15 | TGTGCCACCAGCAGAGGCGTAATAAGGTCACCCCTCCACTTT | CATSRGVIRSPLHF
TRBJ2-1 | TRBD2 | 19 | once | TRBV4-3 | TGCGCCAGCAGCCAGCGCGACACCCGGACTAGCGGGCTGTACAATGAGCAGTTCTTC | CASSQRDTRTSGLYNEQFF
TRBJ1-1 | NA | 13 | NA | TRBV4-3 | TGCGCCAGCAGCCAGAGGGGGAACACTGAAGCTTTCTTT | CASSQRGNTEAFF
TRBJ2-7 | NA | 14 | NA | TRBV25-1 | TGTGCCAGCAGCGCGGGGACGGGCTCCTACGAGCAGAACTTC | CASSAGTGSYEQNF
TRBJ2-1 | NA | 16 | few | TRBV5-1 | TGCGCCAGCAGCTTGAGAGAGGTCCTATCCTACAATGAGCAGTTCTTC | CASSLREVLSYNEQFF
TRBJ2-1 | NA | 13 | once | TRBV7-2 | TGTGCCAGCAGCTTCTACGACGGCAATGAGCAGTTCTTC | CASSFYDGNEQFF
TRBJ2-1 | TRBD2 | 17 | NA | TRBV28 | TGTGCCAGCAGTTCCCCGGACGGGGGGACCTCCTACAATGAGCAGTTCTTC | CASSSPDGGTSYNEQFF
TRBJ1-2 | NA | 13 | few | TRBV9 | TGTGCCAGCAGCGTAGGGTTGAACAATGGCTACACCTTC | CASSVGLNNGYTF
TRBJ1-3 | NA | 13 | NA | TRBV5-1 | TGCGCCAGCAGCTTGGAAGAGGGGGACACCATATATTTT | CASSLEEGDTIYF
TRBJ1-1 | NA | 15 | few | TRBV9 | TGTGCCAGCAGCGCCGCCCTGGGGTGGAACACTGAAGCTTTCTTT | CASSAALGWNTEAFF
TRBJ2-1 | TRBD2 | 19 | many | TRBV12-3/TRBV12-4 | TGTGCCAGCAGTTTTAACGATGGACTAGCGGGAGGCCGAGACAATGAGCAGTTCTTC | CASSFNDGLAGGRDNEQFF
TRBJ2-5 | NA | 14 | NA | TRBV5-1 | TGCGCCAGCAGCTTGGTGTCAGGGCAAGAGACCCAGTACTTC | CASSLVSGQETQYF
TRBJ2-5 | TRBD2 | 14 | NA | TRBV28 | TGTGCCAGCACAAACCCGGGAGGGGGGGAGACCCAGTACTTC | CASTNPGGGETQYF
TRBJ1-5 | NA | 12 | NA | TRBV7-2 | TGTGCCAGCAGCTCCTACTATCAGCCCCAGCATTTT | CASSSYYQPQHF
TRBJ1-5 | TRBD1 | 15 | few | TRBV12-3/TRBV12-4 | TGTGCCAGCAGTATGAGTAACAGGGGTTCTCAGCCCCAGCATTTT | CASSMSNRGSQPQHF
TRBJ2-5 | TRBD2 | 15 | NA | TRBV12-3/TRBV12-4 | TGTGCCAGCAGCCCCGATACTAGCGGGAGGGAGACCCAGTACTTC | CASSPDTSGRETQYF
TRBJ1-1 | NA | 15 | few | TRBV6-5 | TGTGCCAGCAGTTACTCGGAAAAGGGTACCCCTGAAGCTTTCTTT | CASSYSEKGTPEAFF
TRBJ1-2 | NA | 14 | NA | TRBV5-6 | TGTGCCAGCAGCTTCAGGGGTAGGGACTATGGCTACACCTTC | CASSFRGRDYGYTF
TRBJ2-4 | TRBD2 | 20 | few | TRBV9 | TGTGCCAGCAGCTTCAACTCCGGGACTAGCGGATCACCAGCCAAAAACATTCAGTACTTC | CASSFNSGTSGSPAKNIQYF
TRBJ1-4 | TRBD1 | 17 | NA | TRBV5-4 | TGTGCCAGCAGCTCTGGGGGAGCCGGGACAGGGAATGAAAAACTGTTTTTT | CASSSGGAGTGNEKLFF
TRBJ2-1 | NA | 15 | NA | TRBV12-3/TRBV12-4 | TGTGCCAGCCGCTATGGGGCGAGCTCCTACAATGAGCAGTTCTTC | CASRYGASSYNEQFF
TRBJ1-3 | NA | 15 | few | TRBV3-1 | TGTGCCAGCAGCCAAGAGGGGGGCTTTGGAAACACCATATATTTT | CASSQEGGFGNTIYF
TRBJ1-1 | TRBD1 | 15 | few | TRBV12-3/TRBV12-4 | TGTGCCAGCAGCCCGCAACAGGGGGGGAACACTGAAGCTTTCTTT | CASSPQQGGNTEAFF
TRBJ1-1 | TRBD1 | 17 | few | TRBV12-5 | TGTGCTAGCCGCTTCGACAGGGCCCCCTCCCCGGACACTGAAGCTTTCTTT | CASRFDRAPSPDTEAFF
TRBJ2-6 | NA | 14 | NA | TRBV6-2/TRBV6-3 | TGTGCCAGCAGTATCGGCTCTGGGGCCAACGTCCTGACTTTC | CASSIGSGANVLTF
TRBJ2-2 | NA | 13 | NA | TRBV4-3 | TGCGCCAGCAGCCTAAGCTCCTCCGGGGAGCTGTTTTTT | CASSLSSSGELFF
TRBJ2-5 | TRBD2 | 18 | NA | TRBV4-2 | TGTGCCAGCAGCCCAGGACTAGCGGGAGGCCCTACTCAAGAGACCCAGTACTTC | CASSPGLAGGPTQETQYF
TRBJ1-5 | NA | 15 | few | TRBV5-1 | TGCGCCAGCAGCTTGGACGGGAATAGCAATCAGCCCCAGCATTTT | CASSLDGNSNQPQHF
TRBJ1-4 | TRBD1 | 13 | NA | TRBV6-6 | TGTGCCAGCAACCGGGACAGCGGTGAAAAACTGTTTTTT | CASNRDSGEKLFF
TRBJ1-5 | NA | 16 | NA | TRBV7-8 | TGTGCCAGCAGCTTTTCTCTTTACAGGGTCAATCAGCCCCAGCATTTT | CASSFSLYRVNQPQHF
TRBJ1-1 | NA | 14 | few | TRBV7-9 | TGTGCCAGCAGCTCGACAGCCCTGAACACTGAAGCTTTCTTT | CASSSTALNTEAFF
TRBJ1-6 | TRBD1 | 14 | few | TRBV5-1 | TGCGCCAGCAGCTGGGCGACAGGGGTTTCACCCCTCCACTTT | CASSWATGVSPLHF
TRBJ2-7 | NA | 12 | NA | TRBV7-8 | TGTGCCAGCAGCTTAGTTTTTCACGAGCAGTACTTC | CASSLVFHEQYF
TRBJ2-1 | NA | 13 | NA | TRBV7-2 | TGTGCCAGCAGAAGGCAGGATTCAAATGAGCAGTTCTTC | CASRRQDSNEQFF
TRBJ2-3 | NA | 13 | NA | TRBV20-1 | TGCAGTGCTAGACAGCCTAGCACAGATACGCAGTATTTT | CSARQPSTDTQYF
TRBJ2-1 | TRBD2 | 15 | few | TRBV20-1 | TGCAGTGCTAGAGTGGCGGGGGGCCCTTACAATGAGCAGTTCTTC | CSARVAGGPYNEQFF
TRBJ1-1 | TRBD1 | 15 | few | TRBV5-1 | TGCGCCAGCAGCTGGGCTGGACAGGGGGGCACTGAAGCTTTCTTT | CASSWAGQGGTEAFF
TRBJ2-1 | NA | 15 | NA | TRBV5-6 | TGTGCCAGCAGCTTTGGACGAGGTTTGGGGAATGAGCAGTTCTTC | CASSFGRGLGNEQFF
TRBJ1-2 | NA | 14 | few | TRBV12-3/TRBV12-4 | TGTGCCAGCAGTTTAGCCCTGGGTCTAGGGGGCTACACCTTC | CASSLALGLGGYTF